This TCR beta chain was identified during a study of T cells in localized non-small cell lung cancer. Study findings and constraints: Those with higher blood T cell density had longer overall survival. Analysis by sequencing included only one tumor region, so heterogeneity remains possible. The highest T cell clonality was in uninvolved adjacent lung, above tumor. Researchers found a median approximately 50 of the top 100 tumor clones in adjacent lung.

Details on this clone: The antigen remains undetermined.

This CDR3 is 14 amino acids long. Trimming pared 5 bases from V and 3 bases from J, leaving 10 bases between. Per the germline V gene, CDR1 is SGHTA and CDR2 is FQGNSA. Sequencing was performed with immunoSEQ multiplex PCR; in TCRdb, only in-frame clones are kept and a portion is missing. The table has about 70,000 clones, less than 90% seen once. This clonotype originated in a male donor older than 55 with stage III squamous cell lung carcinoma. The specimen was peripheral blood, collected before any cancer treatment. The chain links TRBV7-2 to TRBJ1-4; a weak D match, TRBD1 (6 bases). The CDR3 here is CASSPTGANEKLFF. DNA of the CDR3: TGTGCCAGCAGCCCGACAGGAGCTAATGAAAAACTGTTTTTT.